The rows below give T cell receptor beta chains drawn from one sample of a study of cytomegalovirus exposure and HLA in healthy donors. Repertoires were generated with immunoSEQ multiplex PCR, while TCRdb's copy carries only in-frame clones and drops some. Counted here are about 140,000 clones, approximately 80% occurring once; the ten biggest clones make up roughly 2.9%. The sequenced material came from PBMCs. These receptors came from a female donor in good health and CMV-seronegative. Both conserved end residues are part of each CDR3. The D gene is left open where the match is weak. Size is omitted from some rows. Given values are once, few, many or a class for expanded clones.

CASSKCPAGGPSGEQYF,TGTGCCAGCAGCAAATGCCCAGCGGGAGGGCCTTCGGGGGAGCAGTACTTC,NA,TRBV21-1,TRBJ2-7,NA
CASSFLAGGHEQFF,TGTGCCAGCAGTTTCCTAGCGGGAGGCCATGAGCAGTTCTTC,TRBD2,TRBV27,TRBJ2-1,few
CASSLVTGRSNQPQHF,TGTGCCAGCAGCTTAGTGACAGGACGTAGCAATCAGCCCCAGCATTTT,NA,TRBV7-2,TRBJ1-5,NA
CAWGIRDYNQPQHF,TGTGCCTGGGGAATCCGGGACTACAATCAGCCCCAGCATTTT,NA,TRBV30,TRBJ1-5,NA
CASSLALLAGAHNEQFF,TGCGCCAGCAGCTTGGCCCTTCTAGCGGGAGCCCACAATGAGCAGTTCTTC,TRBD2,TRBV5-1,TRBJ2-1,NA
CASSIGQGYEQYF,TGTGCCAGTAGTATAGGGCAGGGATACGAGCAGTACTTC,NA,TRBV19,TRBJ2-7,once
CASSFRVNSGNTIYF,TGTGCCAGCAGCTTTCGAGTTAACTCTGGAAACACCATATATTTT,NA,TRBV5-6,TRBJ1-3,NA
CASSLGIEQYF,TGCGCCAGCAGCCTCGGGATCGAGCAGTACTTC,NA,TRBV5-1,TRBJ2-7,NA
CASSSGLTRDNEKLFF,TGTGCCAGCAGCTCCGGACTTACCCGGGATAATGAAAAACTGTTTTTT,NA,TRBV14,TRBJ1-4,NA
CASSKNPKPRAGYGYTF,TGTGCCAGCAGCAAAAACCCAAAACCGAGGGCAGGCTATGGCTACACCTTC,NA,TRBV21-1,TRBJ1-2,few
CASSFRVSYNEQFF,TGTGCCAGCAGCTTCAGGGTTTCGTACAATGAGCAGTTCTTC,NA,TRBV25-1,TRBJ2-1,once
CASSLIGDQETQYF,TGTGCCAGCAGTTTAATAGGGGACCAAGAGACCCAGTACTTC,NA,TRBV27,TRBJ2-5,NA
CASSLGGQEETQYF,TGTGCCAGCAGCTTAGGGGGCCAGGAGGAGACCCAGTACTTC,TRBD1,TRBV5-6,TRBJ2-5,NA
CASSFRPLAGGPNEQFF,TGCGCCAGCAGCTTCAGACCTCTAGCGGGAGGGCCCAATGAGCAGTTCTTC,TRBD2,TRBV5-1,TRBJ2-1,NA
CASSIVSAGANVLTF,TGTGCCAGTAGTATCGTAAGTGCGGGGGCCAACGTCCTGACTTTC,NA,TRBV19,TRBJ2-6,NA
CASSESYLTIYF,TGCGCCAGCAGTGAGTCGTATCTGACCATATATTTT,NA,TRBV10-1,TRBJ1-3,NA
CAWSVGRRQPEQYF,TGTGCCTGGAGTGTCGGACGGAGACAGCCCGAGCAGTACTTC,NA,TRBV30,TRBJ2-7,NA
CAISESKAEVYSNQPQHF,TGTGCCATCAGTGAGTCGAAGGCAGAGGTTTATAGCAATCAGCCCCAGCATTTT,NA,TRBV10-3,TRBJ1-5,NA
CASSPRDSFYEQYF,TGTGCCAGCAGCCCCCGGGACAGCTTCTACGAGCAGTACTTC,TRBD1,TRBV7-9,TRBJ2-7,NA
CASSLSSTGELFF,TGTGCCAGCAGCTTATCTAGCACCGGGGAGCTGTTTTTT,NA,TRBV7-3,TRBJ2-2,NA
CASSGGQGEGYEQYF,TGCGCCAGCAGCGGGGGACAGGGGGAGGGCTACGAGCAGTACTTC,TRBD1,TRBV5-1,TRBJ2-7,NA
CASSERGGGITDTQYF,TGTGCCAGCAGTGAAAGAGGGGGCGGAATAACAGATACGCAGTATTTT,TRBD1,TRBV6-4,TRBJ2-3,few
CASSYTGQNNEKLFF,TGTGCCAGCAGCTACACGGGACAGAATAATGAAAAACTGTTTTTT,TRBD1,TRBV2,TRBJ1-4,NA
CSAGQGGEKLFF,TGCAGCGCCGGACAGGGTGGGGAAAAACTGTTTTTT,TRBD1,TRBV29-1,TRBJ1-4,NA
CSVSTGAAEAFF,TGCAGCGTCTCGACAGGGGCGGCTGAAGCTTTCTTT,TRBD1,TRBV29-1,TRBJ1-1,few
CASSPPDSYEQYF,TGTGCCAGCTCACCACCGGACAGCTACGAGCAGTACTTC,NA,TRBV18,TRBJ2-7,NA
CASRPGHTSTDTQYF,TGCGCCAGCAGGCCGGGACACACTAGCACAGATACGCAGTATTTT,NA,TRBV5-1,TRBJ2-3,NA
CASSATGVNEKLFF,TGTGCCAGCAGCGCGACAGGGGTTAATGAAAAACTGTTTTTT,TRBD1,TRBV9,TRBJ1-4,NA
CASSLDGGRASDTQYF,TGCGCCAGCAGCTTGGATGGCGGGAGGGCCTCAGATACGCAGTATTTT,TRBD2,TRBV5-1,TRBJ2-3,NA
CASTSLAGGTQYF,TGTGCCAGCACTTCCTTGGCCGGAGGGACCCAGTACTTC,NA,TRBV2,TRBJ2-5,NA
CASSALTGFGTEAFF,TGTGCCAGCAGTGCACTAACAGGGTTTGGCACTGAAGCTTTCTTT,NA,TRBV6-5,TRBJ1-1,NA
CASSLNLAGGTDTQYF,TGCGCCAGCAGCTTGAATCTAGCGGGGGGCACAGATACGCAGTATTTT,TRBD2,TRBV5-1,TRBJ2-3,NA
CASSISRSEQYF,TGTGCCAGTAGTATTTCGAGGTCCGAGCAGTACTTC,NA,TRBV19,TRBJ2-7,once
CASSSSLRLAAVDEQFF,TGTGCCAGCAGCTCGTCACTCCGACTAGCTGCGGTCGATGAGCAGTTCTTC,TRBD2,TRBV5-6,TRBJ2-1,NA
CSALGGRGETQYF,TGCAGCGCGTTGGGGGGAAGGGGAGAGACCCAGTACTTC,NA,TRBV29-1,TRBJ2-5,NA
CASSSGGYFYTEAFF,TGTGCCAGCAGCAGCGGGGGTTATTTCTACACTGAAGCTTTCTTT,NA,TRBV5-7,TRBJ1-1,NA
CASSLETFGLRAANEKLFF,TGTGCCAGCAGCTTAGAGACCTTTGGATTGAGGGCTGCTAATGAAAAACTGTTTTTT,NA,TRBV11-2,TRBJ1-4,once
CASSLIGGDAEAFF,TGCGCCAGCAGCTTAATAGGGGGGGACGCTGAAGCTTTCTTT,NA,TRBV5-1,TRBJ1-1,NA
CASSLLRYEAFF,TGTGCCAGCAGTTTATTACGGTATGAAGCTTTCTTT,NA,TRBV28,TRBJ1-1,NA
CASHSGGVPNTNEQFF,TGTGCCAGCCATTCGGGGGGAGTACCCAATACTAATGAGCAGTTCTTC,TRBD2,TRBV7-9,TRBJ2-1,NA
CASSQDSGPSGNTIYF,TGTGCCAGCAGCCAAGATAGCGGGCCCTCTGGAAACACCATATATTTT,NA,TRBV4-2,TRBJ1-3,NA
CASHRGVTDTQYF,TGCGCCAGCCACAGGGGTGTAACAGATACGCAGTATTTT,TRBD1,TRBV5-1,TRBJ2-3,NA
CAWSPDRAEAFF,TGTGCCTGGAGTCCCGATCGAGCTGAAGCTTTCTTT,NA,TRBV30,TRBJ1-1,NA